The following is a TCR beta chain sequence with its context. Trimming cost V 2 bases and J 6 bases, with 11 bases left between them. Germline V gives CDR1 MNHNS, CDR2 SASEGT. CDR3 length: 13 amino acids. The data were taken from a study of brain metastases from non-small cell lung cancer. TCRdb keeps only in-frame clones here, not all; method: immunoSEQ multiplex PCR. The sample lists 2,300 or so clones, 80% occurring once. The TCR sequence derives from a donor at least 40 years old with non-small cell lung cancer. The V gene is TRBV6-1, the J gene TRBJ2-7; D gene ambiguous. Sequenced sample: tumor-adjacent normal tissue. The CDR3 spells CASSESIPFEQYF. The CDR3 DNA sequence: TGTGCCAGCAGTGAAAGTATTCCATTCGAGCAGTACTTC.